Here is one TCR beta chain with its context. There is no known antigen for this receptor. No much larger clone exists at a distance of one base, and base qualities are not known. CDR1 is given as KGHSH and CDR2 as LQKENI, both from the germline V gene. Trimming costs V 2 bases and J 3 bases, and their ends lie 14 bases apart. The CDR3 spans 16 residues, from the cysteine through the phenylalanine. The read is trimmed to its CDR3 DNA, 48 bases read in frame from base 1. This sample stems from a study of cytomegalovirus exposure and HLA in healthy donors listed by TCRdb under 2017. Regarding the research as a whole: An earlier analysis of approximately 640 of the donors reported about 250 Gb of sequence data and 117 million unique TCR beta sequences from 150 million to 200 million T cells. Roughly 5 DR-DQ haplotypes were handled as single units for association and clustering because linkage in the cohort was strong. An earlier analysis of around 640 of the donors used high-throughput TCR beta sequencing to judge whether each TCR beta V gene segment behaved as functional or pseudogenic. All discovery cohort repertoires had been generated using a single sequencing platform. Across approximately 400 genotyped donors of the cohort, an average of approximately 220,000 unique TCR beta nucleotide sequences per donor were sequenced, and roughly 17% of those sequences were non-productive. In addition to the first cohort of about 650 subjects, a separate validation cohort of some 120 different subjects was used. An early release that covered around 590 HLA-typed donors contained about 300 gigabases of sequencing data and around 80 million unique TCR sequences. The aim of the study was to test whether cataloging public T cell receptors could identify signatures of past pathogen exposure. Among the roughly 400 genotyped donors, 81% belonged to the genetic ancestry cluster associated with self-reported Caucasian donors. Donor age, sex, ethnicity and CMV serostatus were compiled alongside the repertoire data. Both class I and class II loci were covered by HLA typing, at four-digit resolution. Rather than using new phenotypic data, the later analysis identified candidate immune exposures from TCR beta sequences and from how often those sequences occurred across donors. The number of typed donors differed by locus: about 620-640 for A, B, C, DRB1 and DQB1; 522 for DQA1; 606 for DPA1; and some 450 for DPB1. A later analysis re-analyzed previously published TCR beta repertoires from 600 to 850 donors and added high-resolution HLA genotyping to study TCR occurrence patterns. The study used immunosequencing to profile the T cell repertoires of under 700 subjects and linked those repertoires to cytomegalovirus serostatus. The study combined high-throughput TCR immunosequencing, statistical association of individual TCRs with disease status, and machine learning to predict cytomegalovirus infection status. A later genetic analysis took genome-wide SNP genotypes for about 55% of the 666 donors and used that subset as a discovery cohort.

Beyond this particular receptor, the publication reports: Because HLA typing was unavailable for some donors at each locus, only the typed subset was used in association tests. A later analysis found that HLA-associated TCR beta chains were more clonally expanded and had lower generation probabilities than equally common non-associated chains. In a later analysis, several top co-occurrence clusters were reported to appear linked to parvovirus B19, influenza, CMV and Epstein-Barr virus. The study listed 150 to 200 TCR beta chains as associated with cytomegalovirus. Assigning TCR associations to individual alleles was difficult when HLA alleles, especially DR and DQ, strongly co-occurred. CMV serostatus was the only immune exposure information available for the cohort. Compared with the roughly 670-donor mean, donors in an Asian-associated ancestry cluster had fewer N-insertions in productive TCRs, according to a later genetic analysis. A further reported finding was that TCR beta sequences accurately predicted the HLA-A and HLA-B alleles for most subjects in the first cohort. Because counts were too low, seventeen rarely observed V segments, including chromosome 9 orphons, were left out of the earlier analysis of 500 to 750 of the donors. A later analysis found that most CMV-associated TCR beta chains appeared HLA-restricted, with HLA associations seemingly driven largely by CMV exposure. A few of the identified cytomegalovirus-associated TCR beta chains were confirmed in vitro to be specific for cytomegalovirus antigens. Most TCR sequences were observed very rarely across donors, whereas some public TCRs were present in many individuals. A cluster of highly shared sequence variants was judged likely to be a technical artifact of the sequencing pipeline. It was suggested by the authors that the approach could potentially be generalized to other disease states and immunological phenotypes. In a later analysis, 16,951 TCR beta sequences were associated with specific HLA alleles at a false discovery rate of 0.05. According to a later analysis, TCR association rates differed among HLA loci, with DRB1 alleles showing the most associated TCRs and HLA-C alleles showing the fewest. Linkage disequilibrium might explain the correlated functional status among segregating V segments, but an unknown experimental factor could not be ruled out. The presence/absence analyses assumed that sequencing depth was roughly uniform across donors, and that assumption may not be true. The cohort was sequenced for TCR beta chains only, and without alpha or paired-chain data the features that could be detected were limited. An earlier analysis of approximately 500 of the donors showed that most TCR beta V segments appeared in productive rearrangements either about 87% or about 30% of the time, which broadly matched IMGT annotations. In both the original and validation cohorts, the classifier was reported to diagnose cytomegalovirus status with high specificity and sensitivity. An association between a missense DCLRE1C variant and V-gene and J-gene trimming of TCR beta chains was found in a later genetic analysis and replicated in an independent cohort. Some IMGT-functional V segments, including TRBV6-2 and TRBV6-3, could not be distinguished by the 87-base-pair reads and were therefore excluded.

The cohort consisted of 600 or so healthy bone marrow donors. Cohort members were all nominally healthy when sampled, although unrecorded immune exposures were likely present. The donor tested CMV seropositive, placing the donor among the approximately 310 seropositive members of the cohort. A peripheral blood sample was collected from each donor, and TCR beta sequencing was performed on peripheral blood mononuclear cells. The Qiagen DNeasy Blood Extraction Kit was used to extract genomic DNA from the blood cell samples. The library was obtained by the immunoSEQ multiplex PCR assay. A mixture of 60 forward primers for TCR Vbeta segments and 13 reverse primers for TCR Jbeta segments was used in the multiplex PCR. Amplification of the CDR3 region of rearranged TCR beta genes was performed with a multiplex PCR assay on genomic DNA. On the Illumina HiSeq System, the amplified TCR beta libraries were sequenced as 87-base-pair reads. Per the authors' processing: A later analysis tallied approximately 87 million unique TCR beta chains across the 666 repertoires, and approximately 9.9 million of those chains were shared by two or more donors. Raw reads were error-corrected and collapsed into unique sequences by a nearest-neighbor algorithm in which closely related sequences were merged to remove PCR and sequencing errors. To assign V, D and J gene segments, CDR3 sequences were aligned to IMGT reference sequences. For a sequence to be retained, at least a six-nucleotide match to both a V gene segment and a J gene segment was required. Rearrangements were classified as productive when the CDR3 lacked stop codons and remained in frame with V and J, and all other rearrangements were classified as non-productive. Following IMGT convention, CDR3 was defined as the stretch from the second conserved V-encoded cysteine to the conserved J-encoded phenylalanine. In an earlier analysis of around 540 of the donors, sequences lacking an unambiguous match to a single V gene segment were excluded. An earlier analysis of 587 of the donors called V segments functional above 56.7% productive rearrangements and segregating when the between-donor standard deviation exceeded 5%. A statistical classification framework was developed to diagnose cytomegalovirus status using the catalog of TCR beta chain sequences. V and J gene assignment, in a later analysis, came from comparing TCR nucleotide sequences with IMGT/GENE-DB human TR gene sequences. A later analysis assigned CDR3 sequences and most-parsimonious VDJ recombination scenarios with the TCRdist pipeline. In a later analysis, each TCR beta chain was defined by its CDR3 amino acid sequence together with its V-gene family, and reads without a unique V-gene family were excluded. To address suspected cross-contamination and a sequencing artifact, a later analysis removed a few hundred highly shared, low-generation-probability nucleotide sequences. For each public chain, a later analysis derived a clonal expansion index from normalized ranks of inferred template counts within each repertoire. A later analysis computed generation probabilities with a VDJ recombination model fitted to out-of-frame rearrangements, and checked the results against IGoR. In a later analysis, hypergeometric tests were used to score TCR-TCR, TCR-HLA and TCR-CMV co-occurrence, with a repertoire-size bias correction applied to TCR pairs. In a later analysis, false discovery rates were estimated by permuting HLA or CMV assignments 20 times. In a later analysis, co-occurring TCRs were grouped using DBSCAN, and TCRdist sequence similarity was added for clustering within HLA-allele-positive subsets. For co-occurrence clustering, repertoires with fewer than 30,000 or more than 120,000 public chains were excluded, along with four to six repertoires with anomalous nucleotide sharing. TCRdb took over this immuneACCESS table, retaining in-frame rearrangements with V and J assigned. Such tables are incomplete; in checked studies, under half of the missing clones stem from an unresolved V gene, and the remainder is unexplained. The DNA gave D and trimming, while V, J and clone size come from that table. The table for this sample lists 170,000 or so clones; 77% of them were counted only once. The top ten hold 1.4% to 1.5% of the sample.

The source material was PBMCs. The clonotype comes from a woman aged 30 to 39 in good health and CMV-seropositive. The rearranged segments are TRBV18 and TRBJ1-5; a tentative D match to TRBD1 spans 5 bases. The CDR3 is CASSPEAGVNNQPQHF. The sequenced DNA is TGTGCCAGCTCACCAGAGGCGGGGGTTAACAATCAGCCCCAGCATTTT.